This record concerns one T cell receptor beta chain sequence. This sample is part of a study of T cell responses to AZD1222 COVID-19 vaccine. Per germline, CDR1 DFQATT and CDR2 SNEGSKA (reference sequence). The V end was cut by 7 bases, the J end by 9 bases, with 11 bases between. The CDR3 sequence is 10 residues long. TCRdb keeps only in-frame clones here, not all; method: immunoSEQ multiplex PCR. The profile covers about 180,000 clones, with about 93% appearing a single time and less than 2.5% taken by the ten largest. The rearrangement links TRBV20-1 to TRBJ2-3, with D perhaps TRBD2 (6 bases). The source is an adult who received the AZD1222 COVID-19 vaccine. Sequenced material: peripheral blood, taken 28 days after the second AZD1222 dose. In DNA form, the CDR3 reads TGCAGTGAGGGGAGGAGGACGCAGTATTTT. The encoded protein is CSEGRRTQYF.